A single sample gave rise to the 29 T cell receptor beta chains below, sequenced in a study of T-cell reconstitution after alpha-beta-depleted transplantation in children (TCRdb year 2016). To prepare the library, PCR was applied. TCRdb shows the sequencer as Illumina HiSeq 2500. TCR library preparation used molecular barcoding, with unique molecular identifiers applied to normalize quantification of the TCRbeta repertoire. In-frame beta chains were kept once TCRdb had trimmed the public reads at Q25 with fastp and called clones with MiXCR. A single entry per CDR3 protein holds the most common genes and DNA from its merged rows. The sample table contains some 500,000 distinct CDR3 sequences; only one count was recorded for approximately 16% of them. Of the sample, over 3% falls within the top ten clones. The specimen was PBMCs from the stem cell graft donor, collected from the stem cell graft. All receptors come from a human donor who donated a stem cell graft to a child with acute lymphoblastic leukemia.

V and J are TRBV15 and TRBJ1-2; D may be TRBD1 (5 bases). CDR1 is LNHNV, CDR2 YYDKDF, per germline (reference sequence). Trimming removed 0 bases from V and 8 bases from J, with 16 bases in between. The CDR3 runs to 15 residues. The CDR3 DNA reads TGTGCCACCAGCAGAGAGGAACCCCAAGGGGTGGGCTACACCTTC. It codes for CATSREEPQGVGYTF.

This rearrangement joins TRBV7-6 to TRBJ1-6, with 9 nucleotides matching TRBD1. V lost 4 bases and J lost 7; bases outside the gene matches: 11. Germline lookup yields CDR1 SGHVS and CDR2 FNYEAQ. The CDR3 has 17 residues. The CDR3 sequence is CASSSRIWTGENSPLHF. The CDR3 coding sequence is TGTGCCAGCAGCTCCCGGATCTGGACAGGGGAAAATTCACCCCTCCACTTT.

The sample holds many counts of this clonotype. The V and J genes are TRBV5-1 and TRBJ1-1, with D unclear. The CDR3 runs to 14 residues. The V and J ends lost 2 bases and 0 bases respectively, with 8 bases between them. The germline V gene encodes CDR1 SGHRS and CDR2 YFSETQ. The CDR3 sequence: CASSFRAMNTEAFF. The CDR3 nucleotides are TGCGCCAGCAGCTTCAGAGCCATGAACACTGAAGCTTTCTTT.

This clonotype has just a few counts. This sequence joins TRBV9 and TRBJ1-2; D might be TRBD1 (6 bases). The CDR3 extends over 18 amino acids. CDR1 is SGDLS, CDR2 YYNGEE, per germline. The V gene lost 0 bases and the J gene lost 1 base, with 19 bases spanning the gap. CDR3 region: CASSVGEGGFSLNYGYTF. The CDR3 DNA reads TGTGCCAGCAGCGTAGGGGAGGGGGGGTTCTCCCTTAACTATGGCTACACCTTC.

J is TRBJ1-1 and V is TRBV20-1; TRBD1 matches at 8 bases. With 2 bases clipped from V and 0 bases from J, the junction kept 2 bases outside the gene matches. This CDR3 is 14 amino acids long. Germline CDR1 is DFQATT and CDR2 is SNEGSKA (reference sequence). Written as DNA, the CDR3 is TGCAGTGCTAGATTGGGACAGGTGAACACTGAAGCTTTCTTT. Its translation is CSARLGQVNTEAFF.

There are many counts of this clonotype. CDR3 sequence: CASSLVDSRNTEAFF. CDR3 in DNA: TGCGCCAGCAGCTTGGTTGACAGCCGGAACACTGAAGCTTTCTTT. V is TRBV5-1 and J is TRBJ1-1; D is perhaps TRBD1 (5 bases). This CDR3 contains 15 residues. The V end was cut by 0 bases, the J end by 1 base, with 10 bases between. Germline CDR1 is SGHRS and CDR2 is YFSETQ.

The CDR3 DNA follows: TGTGCCAGCAGCTCCCTGACTAGCGGCGGGAATGAGCAGTTCTTC. Translated: CASSSLTSGGNEQFF. This chain uses TRBV7-6 with TRBJ2-1; 9 bases line up with TRBD2. V trimming: 4 bases; J trimming: 7 bases; junction bases outside the gene matches: 8. Germline assignment: CDR1 SGHVS and CDR2 FNYEAQ. The length of the CDR3 is 15 residues.

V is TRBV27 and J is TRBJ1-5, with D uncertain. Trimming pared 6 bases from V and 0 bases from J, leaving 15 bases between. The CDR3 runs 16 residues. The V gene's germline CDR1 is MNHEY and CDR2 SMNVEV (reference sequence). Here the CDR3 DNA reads TGTGCCAGCAGCCCTCTGCCGGCTTATAGCAATCAGCCCCAGCATTTT. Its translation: CASSPLPAYSNQPQHF.

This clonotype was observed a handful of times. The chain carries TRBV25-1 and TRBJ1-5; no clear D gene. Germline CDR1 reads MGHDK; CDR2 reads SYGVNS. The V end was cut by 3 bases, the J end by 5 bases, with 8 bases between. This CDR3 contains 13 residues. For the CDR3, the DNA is TGTGCCAGCAGTGAGGGAGATTATCAGCCCCAGCATTTT. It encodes CASSEGDYQPQHF. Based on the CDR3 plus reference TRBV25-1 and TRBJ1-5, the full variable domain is EADIYQTPRYLVIGTGKKITLECSQTMGHDKMYWYQQDPGMELHLIHYSYGVNSTEKGDLSSESTVSRIRTEHFPLTLESARPSHTSQYLCASSEGDYQPQHFGDGTRLSIL.

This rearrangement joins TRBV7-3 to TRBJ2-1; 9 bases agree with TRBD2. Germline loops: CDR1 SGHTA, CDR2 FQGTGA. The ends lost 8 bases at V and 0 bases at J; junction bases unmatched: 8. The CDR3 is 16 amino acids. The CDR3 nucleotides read TGTGCCAGCGGTCGGATTAGCGGGAGCTCCTACAATGAGCAGTTCTTC. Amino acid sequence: CASGRISGSSYNEQFF. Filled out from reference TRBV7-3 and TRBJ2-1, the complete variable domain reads GAGVSQTPSNKVTEKGKYVELRCDPISGHTALYWYRQSLGQGPEFLIYFQGTGAADDSGLPNDRFFAVRPEGSVSTLKIQRTERGDSAVYLCASGRISGSSYNEQFFGPGTRLTVL.

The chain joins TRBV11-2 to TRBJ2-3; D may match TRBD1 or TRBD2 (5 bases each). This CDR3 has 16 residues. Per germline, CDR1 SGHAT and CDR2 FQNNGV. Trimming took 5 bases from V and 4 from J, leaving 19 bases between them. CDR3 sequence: CASSLLDSGVADTQYF. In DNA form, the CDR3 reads TGTGCCAGCAGCCTCCTCGACAGCGGAGTCGCAGATACGCAGTATTTT.

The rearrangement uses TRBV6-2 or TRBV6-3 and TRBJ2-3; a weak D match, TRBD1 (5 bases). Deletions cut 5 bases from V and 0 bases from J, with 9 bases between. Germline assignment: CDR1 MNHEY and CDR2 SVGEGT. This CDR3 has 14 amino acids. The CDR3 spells CASSLWGSTDTQYF. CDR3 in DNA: TGTGCCAGCAGTCTGTGGGGCAGCACAGATACGCAGTATTTT.

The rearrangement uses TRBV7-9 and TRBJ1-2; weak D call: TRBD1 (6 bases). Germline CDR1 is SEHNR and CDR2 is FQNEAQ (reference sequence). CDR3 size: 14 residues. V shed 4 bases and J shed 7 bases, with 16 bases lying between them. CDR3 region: CASSSSGGEGGYTF. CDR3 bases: TGTGCCAGCAGCTCTAGCGGGGGCGAGGGTGGCTACACCTTC. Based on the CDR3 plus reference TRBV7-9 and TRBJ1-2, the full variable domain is DTGVSQNPRHKITKRGQNVTFRCDPISEHNRLYWYRQTLGQGPEFLTYFQNEAQLEKSRLLSDRFSAERPKGSFSTLEIQRTEQGDSAMYLCASSSSGGEGGYTFGSGTRLTVV.

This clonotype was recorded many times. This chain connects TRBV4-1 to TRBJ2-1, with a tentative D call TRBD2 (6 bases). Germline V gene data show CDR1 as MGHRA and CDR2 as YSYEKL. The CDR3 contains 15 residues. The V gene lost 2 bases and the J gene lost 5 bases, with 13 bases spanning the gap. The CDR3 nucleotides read TGCGCCAGCAGCCAACTGGGGACTCTGAACAATGAGCAGTTCTTC. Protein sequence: CASSQLGTLNNEQFF.

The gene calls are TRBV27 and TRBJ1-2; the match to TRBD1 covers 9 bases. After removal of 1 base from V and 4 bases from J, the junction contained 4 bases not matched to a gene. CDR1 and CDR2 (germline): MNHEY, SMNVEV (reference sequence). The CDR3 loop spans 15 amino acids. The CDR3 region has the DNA TGTGCCAGCAGTTTATACAGGGGGCCGTTCTATGGCTACACCTTC. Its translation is CASSLYRGPFYGYTF.

CDR3 nucleotide sequence: TGTGCCAGCAGTCCCTTCCCGCAGGGGGACACTGAAGCTTTCTTT. Protein sequence: CASSPFPQGDTEAFF. The chain uses TRBV27 and TRBJ1-1; 7 bases are shared with TRBD1. This CDR3 comprises 15 residues. Germline V lookup: CDR1 MNHEY, CDR2 SMNVEV (reference sequence). After removal of 5 bases from V and 3 bases from J, the junction contained 9 bases not matched to a gene.

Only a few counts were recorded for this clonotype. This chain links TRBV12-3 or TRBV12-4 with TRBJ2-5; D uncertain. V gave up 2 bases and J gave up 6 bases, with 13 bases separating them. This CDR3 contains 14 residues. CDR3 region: CASSLSQVRQTQYF. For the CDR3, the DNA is TGTGCCAGCAGTTTATCCCAGGTCCGACAGACCCAGTACTTC.

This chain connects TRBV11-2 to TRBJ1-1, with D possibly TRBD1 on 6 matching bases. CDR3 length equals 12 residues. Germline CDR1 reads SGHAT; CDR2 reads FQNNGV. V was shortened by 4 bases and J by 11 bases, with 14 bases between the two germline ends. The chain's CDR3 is CASSSYAQGAFF. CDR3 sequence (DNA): TGTGCCAGCAGCTCCTATGCACAGGGCGCTTTCTTT.

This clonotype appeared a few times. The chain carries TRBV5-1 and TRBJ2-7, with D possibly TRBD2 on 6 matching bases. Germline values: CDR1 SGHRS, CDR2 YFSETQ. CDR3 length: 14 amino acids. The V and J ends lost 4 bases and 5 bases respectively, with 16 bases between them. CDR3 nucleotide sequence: TGCGCCAGCAGCCGCGGGACGGTCCGGGACGAGCAGTACTTC. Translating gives CASSRGTVRDEQYF.

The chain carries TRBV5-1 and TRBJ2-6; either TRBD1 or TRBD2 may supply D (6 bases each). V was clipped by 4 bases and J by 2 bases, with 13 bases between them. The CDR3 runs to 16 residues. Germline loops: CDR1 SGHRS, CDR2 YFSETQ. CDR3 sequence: CASSRTGGAGANVLTF. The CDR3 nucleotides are TGCGCCAGCAGCAGGACCGGGGGCGCTGGGGCCAACGTCCTGACTTTC.

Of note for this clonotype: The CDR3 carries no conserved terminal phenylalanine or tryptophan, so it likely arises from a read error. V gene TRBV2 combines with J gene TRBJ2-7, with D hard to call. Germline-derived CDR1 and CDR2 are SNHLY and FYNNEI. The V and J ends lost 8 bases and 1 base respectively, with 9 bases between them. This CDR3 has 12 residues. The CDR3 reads CASQERSYEQYL. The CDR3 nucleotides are TGTGCCAGCCAGGAAAGATCCTACGAGCAGTACTTG.

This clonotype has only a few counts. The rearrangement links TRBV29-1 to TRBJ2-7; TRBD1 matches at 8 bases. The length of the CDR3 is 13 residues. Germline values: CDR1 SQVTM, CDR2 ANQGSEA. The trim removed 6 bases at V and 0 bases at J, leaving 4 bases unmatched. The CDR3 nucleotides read TGCAGCGTCCTGACAGGGGACTCCTACGAGCAGTACTTC. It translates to CSVLTGDSYEQYF.

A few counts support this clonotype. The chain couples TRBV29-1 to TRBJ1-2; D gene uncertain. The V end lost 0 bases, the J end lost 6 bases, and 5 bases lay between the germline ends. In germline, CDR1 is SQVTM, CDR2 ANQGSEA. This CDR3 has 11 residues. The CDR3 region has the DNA TGCAGCGTTGAAGAAGGAAATGGCTACACCTTC. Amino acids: CSVEEGNGYTF.

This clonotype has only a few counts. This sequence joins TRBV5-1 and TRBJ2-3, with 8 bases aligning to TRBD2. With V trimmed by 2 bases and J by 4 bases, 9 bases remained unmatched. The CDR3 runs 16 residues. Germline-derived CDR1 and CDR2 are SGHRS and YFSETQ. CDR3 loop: CASSFQAGAGSDTQYF. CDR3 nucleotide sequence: TGCGCCAGCAGCTTTCAAGCGGGAGCCGGTTCAGATACGCAGTATTTT.

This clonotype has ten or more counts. The CDR3 nucleotides read TGTGCCAGCAGCTTCGACTCCTACAATGAGCAGTTCTTC. It codes for CASSFDSYNEQFF. The chain links TRBV7-3 to TRBJ2-1; the D is unclear. Germline V CDR1 and CDR2: SGHTA, FQGTGA. V was pared by 3 bases and J by 0 bases, with 3 bases between. This CDR3 region has 13 residues. The variable domain in full, with the rest retrieved from reference TRBV7-3 and TRBJ2-1, is GAGVSQTPSNKVTEKGKYVELRCDPISGHTALYWYRQSLGQGPEFLIYFQGTGAADDSGLPNDRFFAVRPEGSVSTLKIQRTERGDSAVYLCASSFDSYNEQFFGPGTRLTVL.

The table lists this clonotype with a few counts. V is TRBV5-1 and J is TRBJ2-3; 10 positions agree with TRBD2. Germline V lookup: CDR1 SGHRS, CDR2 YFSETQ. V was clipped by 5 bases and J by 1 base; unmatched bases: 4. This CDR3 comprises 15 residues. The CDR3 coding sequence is TGCGCCAGCAGTATGGGGACTAGCGGCACAGATACGCAGTATTTT. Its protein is CASSMGTSGTDTQYF.

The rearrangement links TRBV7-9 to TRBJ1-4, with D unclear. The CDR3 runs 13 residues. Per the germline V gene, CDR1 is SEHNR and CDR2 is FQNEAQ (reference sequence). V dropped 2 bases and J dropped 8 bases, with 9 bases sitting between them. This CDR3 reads CASSLSGKEKLFF. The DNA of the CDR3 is TGTGCCAGCAGCTTATCGGGGAAGGAAAAACTGTTTTTT.

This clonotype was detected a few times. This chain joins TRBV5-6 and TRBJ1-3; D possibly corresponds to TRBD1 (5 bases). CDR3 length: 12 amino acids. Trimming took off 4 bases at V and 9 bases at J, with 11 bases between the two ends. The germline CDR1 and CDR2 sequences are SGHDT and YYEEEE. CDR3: CASSPGGGTIYF. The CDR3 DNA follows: TGTGCCAGCAGCCCCGGGGGTGGCACCATATATTTT.

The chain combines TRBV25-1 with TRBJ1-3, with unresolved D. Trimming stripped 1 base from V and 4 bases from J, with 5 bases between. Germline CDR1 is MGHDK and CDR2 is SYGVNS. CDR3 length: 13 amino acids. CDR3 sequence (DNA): TGTGCCAGCAGTGAATCAGCCGGAAACACCATATATTTT. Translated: CASSESAGNTIYF.